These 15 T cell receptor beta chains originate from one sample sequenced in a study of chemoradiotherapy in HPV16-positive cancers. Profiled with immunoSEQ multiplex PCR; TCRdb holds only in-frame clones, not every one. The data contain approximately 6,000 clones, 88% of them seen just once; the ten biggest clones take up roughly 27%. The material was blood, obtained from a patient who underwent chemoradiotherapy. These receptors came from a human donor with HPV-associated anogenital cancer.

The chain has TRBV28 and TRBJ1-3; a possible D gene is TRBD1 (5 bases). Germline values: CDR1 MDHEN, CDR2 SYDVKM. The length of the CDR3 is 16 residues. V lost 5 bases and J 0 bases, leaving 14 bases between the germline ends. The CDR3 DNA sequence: TGTGCCAGCAGTCCCTTGCCGGGACGCTCTGGAAACACCATATATTTT. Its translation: CASSPLPGRSGNTIYF.

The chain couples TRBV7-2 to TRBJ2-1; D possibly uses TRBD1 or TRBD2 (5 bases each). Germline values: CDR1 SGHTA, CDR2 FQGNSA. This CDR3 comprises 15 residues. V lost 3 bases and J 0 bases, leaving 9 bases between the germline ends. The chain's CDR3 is CASSFSGSSYNEQFF. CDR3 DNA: TGTGCCAGCAGCTTTTCAGGGAGCTCCTACAATGAGCAGTTCTTC.

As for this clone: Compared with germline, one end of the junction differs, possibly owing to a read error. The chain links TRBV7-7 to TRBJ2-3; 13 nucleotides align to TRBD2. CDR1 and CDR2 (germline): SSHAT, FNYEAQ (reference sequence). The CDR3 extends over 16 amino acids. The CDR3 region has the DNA TGTGCTAGCAGCCCGGGACTAGCGGGGCCCACAGATACGCAGTATTTT. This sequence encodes CASSPGLAGPTDTQYF. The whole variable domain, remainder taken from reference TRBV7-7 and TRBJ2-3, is GAGVSQSPRYKVTKRGQDVTLRCDPISSHATLYWYQQALGQGPEFLTYFNYEAQPDKSGLPSDRFSAERPEGSISTLTIQRTEQRDSAMYRCASSPGLAGPTDTQYFGPGTRLTVL.

DNA for the CDR3: TGTGCCAGTAGTATTACAGATTGGGAGACCCAGTACTTC. This codes for CASSITDWETQYF. J is TRBJ2-5 and V is TRBV19, with D unresolved. Germline CDR1 LNHDA, CDR2 SQIVND (reference sequence). V lost 3 bases, J lost 5 bases, and 10 bases lay in between. The CDR3 totals 13 residues.

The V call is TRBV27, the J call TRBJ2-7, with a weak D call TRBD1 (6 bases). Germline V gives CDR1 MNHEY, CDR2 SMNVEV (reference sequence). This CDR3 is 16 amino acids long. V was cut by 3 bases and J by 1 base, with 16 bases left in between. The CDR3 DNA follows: TGTGCCAGCAGTTTCAGGGGCTTCGGACCATCCTACGAGCAGTACTTC. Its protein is CASSFRGFGPSYEQYF.

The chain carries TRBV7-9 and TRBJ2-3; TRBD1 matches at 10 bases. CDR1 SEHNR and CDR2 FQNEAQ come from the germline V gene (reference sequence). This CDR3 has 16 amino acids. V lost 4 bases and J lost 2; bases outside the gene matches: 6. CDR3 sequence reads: CASSSGTGVFTDTQYF. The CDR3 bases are TGTGCCAGCAGCTCCGGGACAGGGGTTTTCACAGATACGCAGTATTTT.

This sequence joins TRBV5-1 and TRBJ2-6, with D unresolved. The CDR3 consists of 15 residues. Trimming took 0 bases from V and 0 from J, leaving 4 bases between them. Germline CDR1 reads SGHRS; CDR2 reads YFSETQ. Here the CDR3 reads CASSLDSSGANVLTF. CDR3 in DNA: TGCGCCAGCAGCTTGGACAGCTCTGGGGCCAACGTCCTGACTTTC.

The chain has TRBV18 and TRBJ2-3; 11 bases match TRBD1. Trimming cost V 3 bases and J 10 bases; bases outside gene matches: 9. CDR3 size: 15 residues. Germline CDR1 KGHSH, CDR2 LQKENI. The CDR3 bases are TGTGCCAGCTCACCCAGGACAGGGGGCGAGGGTTCGCAGTATTTT. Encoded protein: CASSPRTGGEGSQYF.

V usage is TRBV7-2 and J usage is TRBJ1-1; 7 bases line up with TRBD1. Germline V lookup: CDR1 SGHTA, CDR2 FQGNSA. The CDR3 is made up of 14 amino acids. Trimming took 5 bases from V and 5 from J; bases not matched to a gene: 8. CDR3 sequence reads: CASSPGDSRTEAFF. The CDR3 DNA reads TGTGCCAGCAGCCCTGGGGACAGCAGGACTGAAGCTTTCTTT. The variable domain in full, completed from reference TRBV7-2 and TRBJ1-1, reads GAGVSQSPSNKVTEKGKDVELRCDPISGHTALYWYRQSLGQGLEFLIYFQGNSAPDKSGLPSDRFSAERTGGSVSTLTIQRTQQEDSAVYLCASSPGDSRTEAFFGQGTRLTVV.

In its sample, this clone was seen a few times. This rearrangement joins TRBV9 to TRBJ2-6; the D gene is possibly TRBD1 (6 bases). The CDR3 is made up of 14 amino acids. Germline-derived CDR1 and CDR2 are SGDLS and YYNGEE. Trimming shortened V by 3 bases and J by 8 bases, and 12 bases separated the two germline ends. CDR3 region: CASSGRQASNVLTF. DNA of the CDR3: TGTGCCAGCAGCGGGCGACAGGCCTCCAACGTCCTGACTTTC.

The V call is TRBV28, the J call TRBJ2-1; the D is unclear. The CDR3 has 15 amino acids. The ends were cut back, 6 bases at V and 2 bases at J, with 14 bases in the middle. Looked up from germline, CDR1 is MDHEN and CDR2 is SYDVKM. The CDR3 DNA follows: TGTGCCAGCAGACCCGCGGTGAGGACCTACAATGAGCAGTTCTTC. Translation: CASRPAVRTYNEQFF.

The CDR3 sequence: CASSLQGGSTEAFF. CDR3 nucleotide sequence: TGTGCCAGCAGCTTGCAGGGTGGGAGCACTGAAGCTTTCTTT. This chain links TRBV7-9 with TRBJ1-1; weak D call: TRBD1 (5 bases). Trimming stripped 3 bases from V and 4 bases from J, with 12 bases between. CDR3 size: 14 residues. Germline V gene lookup returns CDR1 SEHNR and CDR2 FQNEAQ (reference sequence).

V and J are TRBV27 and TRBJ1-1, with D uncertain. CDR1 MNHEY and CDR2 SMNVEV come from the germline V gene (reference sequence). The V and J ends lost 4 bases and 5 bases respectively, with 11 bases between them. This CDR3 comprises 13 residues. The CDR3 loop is CASSYTVSTEAFF. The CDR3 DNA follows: TGTGCCAGCAGTTATACAGTCTCGACTGAAGCTTTCTTT.

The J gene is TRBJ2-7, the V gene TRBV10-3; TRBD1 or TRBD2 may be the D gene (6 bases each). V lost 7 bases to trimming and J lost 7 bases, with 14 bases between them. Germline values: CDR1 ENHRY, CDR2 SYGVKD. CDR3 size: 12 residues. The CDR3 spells CAITGGSGEQYF. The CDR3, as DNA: TGTGCCATCACCGGGGGCAGTGGAGAGCAGTACTTC.

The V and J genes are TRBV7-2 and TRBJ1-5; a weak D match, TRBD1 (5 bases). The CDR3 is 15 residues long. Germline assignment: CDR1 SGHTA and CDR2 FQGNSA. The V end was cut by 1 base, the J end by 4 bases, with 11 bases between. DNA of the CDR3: TGTGCCAGCAGCTTAGGGCCAGGGCTGAATCAGCCCCAGCATTTT. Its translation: CASSLGPGLNQPQHF.